These T cell receptor beta chains were read from a single sample in a study of immune heterogeneity within non-small cell lung tumors. Via MiXCR, TCRdb re-called the multiplex PCR reads, giving one row per CDR3 protein. Of 1,000 to 1,500 distinct CDR3 sequences listed, around 29% are singletons. The material sequenced was lung tumor tissue. The receptors originated from a man in his 60s with non-small cell lung cancer. Each CDR3 is given with its conserved first and last residue. The D gene is left open where the match is weak. Where a row states a size, it is once, few, many or the class of an expanded clone; other rows omit it.

>TRBV20-1|-|TRBD1|TRBJ2-5
CSARDQGQIQETQYF
TGCAGTGCTAGAGATCAGGGACAGATCCAAGAGACCCAGTACTTC
>TRBV7-3|-|-|TRBJ2-3
CASRRHGAGSKDTQYF
TGTGCCAGCAGACGCCATGGGGCGGGATCGAAAGATACGCAGTATTTT
>TRBV28|large|-|TRBJ2-1
CASSLPSSYNEQFF
TGTGCCAGCAGTTTACCGAGCTCCTACAATGAGCAGTTCTTC
>TRBV12-3/TRBV12-4|few|-|TRBJ2-1
CASSFGPRDEQFF
TGTGCCAGCAGTTTTGGGCCGCGGGATGAGCAGTTCTTC
>TRBV19|medium-sized|-|TRBJ1-1
CASRGMNTEAFF
TGTGCCAGCAGAGGCATGAACACTGAAGCTTTCTTT
>TRBV20-1|medium-sized|TRBD1|TRBJ1-2
CSVKSGTGPRGYTF
TGCAGTGTTAAGTCCGGGACAGGGCCGCGGGGCTACACCTTC
>TRBV2|few|TRBD2|TRBJ2-1
CASRTSGSSYNEQFF
TGTGCCAGCAGGACTAGCGGGAGCTCCTACAATGAGCAGTTCTTC
>TRBV6-1|large|-|TRBJ1-5
CASSEDYSNQPQHF
TGTGCCAGCAGTGAAGACTATAGCAATCAGCCCCAGCATTTT
>TRBV6-1|medium-sized|-|TRBJ1-6
CASSAGTPIGSPLHF
TGTGCCAGCAGTGCCGGGACACCAATTGGGTCACCCCTCCACTTT
>TRBV27|-|TRBD1|TRBJ2-2
CAAVDPPRDRGANTGELFF
TGTGCAGCAGTCGACCCCCCCCGGGACAGGGGAGCGAACACCGGGGAGCTGTTTTTT
>TRBV5-6|-|TRBD1|TRBJ1-2
CASSLGQGIVLGYTF
TGTGCCAGCAGCTTGGGACAGGGCATAGTCCTTGGCTACACCTTC
>TRBV10-3|-|TRBD1|TRBJ2-6
CAITPGGTGVSGANVLTF
TGTGCCATCACCCCAGGAGGGACAGGAGTCTCTGGGGCCAACGTCCTGACTTTC
>TRBV6-2/TRBV6-3|-|TRBD1|TRBJ1-1
CASSYSFDRDMAAFF
TGTGCCAGCAGTTACTCGTTTGACAGGGACATGGCGGCTTTCTTT